What follows are 29 T cell receptor beta chains derived from one specimen sequenced in a study of metastatic and nonmetastatic thyroid tumors. Prior to thyroid surgery, none of the patients had received any treatment. TCRdb redid the clone calls on the PCR reads using MiXCR. The repertoire holds fewer than 100,000 clones, with more than 13% as singletons. The specimen sequenced was blood. The receptors were gathered from a female donor with papillary thyroid cancer or a benign thyroid nodule (not recorded which). Some clones in this sample may be carry-over from other donors' samples.

Regarding this clone: One base away lies a much larger clone, so this may be a sequencing read error. The sample carries other DNA sequences with the same CDR3. The V call is TRBV7-2, the J call TRBJ2-5, with a tentative D call TRBD2 (6 bases). The germline CDR1 and CDR2 sequences are SGHTA and FQGNSA. V was pared by 6 bases and J by 5 bases, with 19 bases between. CDR3 size: 15 residues. This chain's CDR3 is CASSSSLANGETQYF. The CDR3, as DNA: TGTGCCAGCAGTTCCTCGCTAGCGAATGGGGAGACCCAGTACTTC.

The chain links TRBV7-2 to TRBJ1-1; D unclear. The CDR3 runs to 13 residues. V lost 5 bases to trimming and J lost 1 base, with 8 bases between them. Germline CDR1 and CDR2: SGHTA and FQGNSA. CDR3 nucleotides: TGTGCCAGCAGCCTACAGCAGAACACTGAAGCTTTCTTT. It encodes CASSLQQNTEAFF.

On this clone itself: One base away lies a much larger clone, so this may be a sequencing read error. The same CDR3 can be traced to other DNA sequences in this sample. V gene TRBV20-1 combines with J gene TRBJ2-3; no reliable D call. The CDR3 extends over 15 amino acids. Looked up from germline, CDR1 is DFQATT and CDR2 is SNEGSKA (reference sequence). Trimming pared 6 bases from V and 10 bases from J, leaving 26 bases between. CDR3 in DNA: TGCAGTGCCAGCCCACGTTTCGGTGGCCCTATCTCGCAGTATTTT. It codes for CSASPRFGGPISQYF.

This clone was recorded a few times. A single base separates this from a much larger clone, so it may be a read error. The V and J genes are TRBV2 and TRBJ2-3; D might be TRBD1 or TRBD2, each matching 5 bases. Per germline, CDR1 SNHLY and CDR2 FYNNEI. The CDR3 totals 14 residues. With 8 bases removed from V and 5 bases from J, the gap between germline ends came to 17 bases. CDR3 in amino acids: CASRHGANEDTQYF. CDR3 in DNA: TGTGCCAGCCGACACGGGGCTAACGAAGATACGCAGTATTTT.

The rearrangement links TRBV30 to TRBJ2-7, with 7 bases lining up with TRBD2. After removal of 4 bases from V and 2 bases from J, the junction contained 14 bases not matched to a gene. Germline V gene sequence: CDR1 GTSNPN, CDR2 SVGIG (reference sequence). The CDR3 length is 16 residues. The CDR3 DNA reads as TGTGCCTGGATCCCGCTCCGGGAGGTATTGGCCTACGAGCAGTACTTC. Its protein product is CAWIPLREVLAYEQYF.

In this sample, this clone turned up a few times. This chain connects TRBV6-2 or TRBV6-3 to TRBJ1-2, with a possible D match to TRBD1 (6 bases). Germline V lookup: CDR1 MNHEY, CDR2 SVGEGT. V was cut by 6 bases and J by 9 bases, with 14 bases left in between. The CDR3 loop spans 12 amino acids. CDR3 residues: CASRDGQYRYTF. For the CDR3, the DNA is TGTGCCAGCAGGGATGGACAGTATCGCTACACCTTC.

This clone has just a few counts. J is TRBJ2-3 and V is TRBV6-2 or TRBV6-3, with D perhaps matching TRBD1 (6 bases). The CDR3 is 16 amino acids. V lost 0 bases, J lost 4 bases, and 14 bases lay in between. Per the germline V gene, CDR1 is MNHEY and CDR2 is SVGEGT. The CDR3 bases are TGTGCCAGCAGTTACTCACCATCGACAGGCGCAGATACGCAGTATTTT. This encodes CASSYSPSTGADTQYF.

This clone appeared many times. V is TRBV4-1 and J is TRBJ2-3, with TRBD1 matching 9 bases. The V gene end was trimmed by 1 base and the J gene end by 4 bases; junction bases not matched to a gene: 9. CDR1 and CDR2 (germline): MGHRA, YSYEKL. The CDR3 consists of 17 residues. The CDR3 DNA sequence: TGCGCCAGCAGCCAAGGACGATACAGGGGGCGGTCAGATACGCAGTATTTT. Residues: CASSQGRYRGRSDTQYF.

This clone has ten or more counts. The chain joins TRBV20-1 to TRBJ1-5; D is uncertain. CDR3 length: 13 residues. V dropped 3 bases and J dropped 2 bases, with 8 bases sitting between them. Per the germline V gene, CDR1 is DFQATT and CDR2 is SNEGSKA (reference sequence). CDR3 bases: TGCAGTGCTAGCGGCTTTGGCAATCAGCCCCAGCATTTT. This translates into CSASGFGNQPQHF.

This clone was recorded at least ten times. V usage is TRBV7-9 and J usage is TRBJ1-1, with D hard to call. There are 13 residues in the CDR3. Germline loops: CDR1 SEHNR, CDR2 FQNEAQ (reference sequence). Trimming shortened V by 2 bases and J by 1 base, and 5 bases separated the two germline ends. The CDR3 sequence is CASSLNTNTEAFF. CDR3 DNA sequence: TGTGCCAGCAGCTTAAACACGAACACTGAAGCTTTCTTT.

In this sample, this clone turned up many times. This sequence joins TRBV7-9 and TRBJ1-1, with 9 nucleotides matching TRBD1. The germline V gene has CDR1 SEHNR and CDR2 FQNEAQ (reference sequence). The CDR3 is made up of 17 amino acids. Germline trimming cut 3 bases from V and 1 base from J; bases unmatched to any gene: 9. The CDR3, as DNA: TGTGCCAGCAGCTTTTCACCGGGACAGGGCCCGAACACTGAAGCTTTCTTT. Translated: CASSFSPGQGPNTEAFF.

With regard to this clone: One junction end disagrees with the germline gene, perhaps due to a read error. The rearrangement joins TRBV6-5 to TRBJ2-7; 7 bases match TRBD1. This CDR3 comprises 17 residues. Germline CDR1 MNHEY, CDR2 SVGAGI. CDR3 nucleotides: TGTGCCAGCAGTTACACCAAAAGGGACAGCAGACCCTACGAGAAGTACTTC. As protein: CASSYTKRDSRPYEKYF.

This clone occurred a few times. The genes are TRBV6-4 and TRBJ2-3; TRBD2 agrees at 10 bases. Germline lookup yields CDR1 MRHNA and CDR2 SNTAGT. J lost 6 bases, V lost 7 bases, and 4 bases had no gene match. The CDR3 runs to 13 residues. CDR3 amino acids: CASIKLAGDTQYF. CDR3 in DNA: TGTGCCAGCATCAAACTAGCGGGGGATACGCAGTATTTT.

In this sample, this clone turned up many times. This sequence joins TRBV2 and TRBJ1-6; 10 positions match TRBD1. The germline V gene encodes CDR1 SNHLY and CDR2 FYNNEI. The ends lost 9 bases at V and 7 bases at J; junction bases unmatched: 3. The length of the CDR3 is 13 residues. The CDR3 reads CARTGQGNSPLHF. CDR3 DNA: TGTGCCAGGACGGGACAGGGGAATTCACCCCTCCACTTT. Looking up the rest from reference TRBV2 and TRBJ1-6 gives the full variable domain: EPEVTQTPSHQVTQMGQEVILRCVPISNHLYFYWYRQILGQKVEFLVSFYNNEISEKSEIFDDQFSVERPDGSNFTLKIRSTKLEDSAMYFCARTGQGNSPLHFGNGTRLTVT.

In its sample, this clone was seen many times. J is TRBJ2-7 and V is TRBV27; the match to TRBD2 covers 11 bases. This CDR3 is built from 18 residues. V trimming: 0 bases; J trimming: 3 bases; junction bases outside the gene matches: 10. The germline V gene has CDR1 MNHEY and CDR2 SMNVEV (reference sequence). The CDR3 coding sequence is TGTGCCAGCAGTTTATCGGGGGTAGCGGGGGGGCCAATCTACGAGCAGTACTTC. Translating gives CASSLSGVAGGPIYEQYF.

Many counts were recorded for this clone. In DNA form, the CDR3 reads TGCGCCAGCAGATATTCAGGGTACGTAGGAGATACGCAGTATTTT. Translated: CASRYSGYVGDTQYF. The chain is built from TRBV10-1 and TRBJ2-3; a weak D match, TRBD1 (5 bases). Per the germline V gene, CDR1 is WNHNN and CDR2 is SYGVQD (reference sequence). This CDR3 comprises 15 residues. The ends were cut back, 6 bases at V and 5 bases at J, with 18 bases in the middle.

This clone was observed many times. The V and J genes are TRBV19 and TRBJ2-2, with 7 positions matching TRBD2. Looked up from germline, CDR1 is LNHDA and CDR2 is SQIVND (reference sequence). This CDR3 spans 14 amino acids. Trimming took 7 bases from V and 4 from J; bases not matched to a gene: 6. CDR3 region: CASIGGEGTGELFF. The DNA of the CDR3 is TGTGCCAGTATTGGGGGGGAGGGCACCGGGGAGCTGTTTTTT.

As concerns this clone: At one end the junction does not follow the germline gene, possibly because of a read error. This chain connects TRBV27 to TRBJ2-3; D remains unclear. The CDR3 length is 18 residues. The germline gives CDR1 MNHEY, CDR2 SMNVEV (reference sequence). This chain's CDR3 is CASSFHDGRSVYTDTQNF. As DNA, the CDR3 is TGTGCCAGCAGTTTTCACGACGGCAGGTCGGTCTACACAGATACGCAGAATTTT.

The chain joins TRBV28 to TRBJ1-3; D not resolved. Germline CDR1 MDHEN, CDR2 SYDVKM. The CDR3 loop spans 16 amino acids. V was shortened by 5 bases and J by 0 bases, with 14 bases between the two germline ends. The CDR3 region has the DNA TGTGCCAGCAGTCTGGGCCTAAACCCCTCTGGAAACACCATATATTTT. Translated, it gives CASSLGLNPSGNTIYF. Drawing the rest from reference TRBV28 and TRBJ1-3, the complete variable domain is DVKVTQSSRYLVKRTGEKVFLECVQDMDHENMFWYRQDPGLGLRLIYFSYDVKMKEKGDIPEGYSVSREKKERFSLILESASTNQTSMYLCASSLGLNPSGNTIYFGEGSWLTVV.

The V and J genes are TRBV30 and TRBJ2-7; possibly TRBD1 for D (5 bases). This CDR3 has 13 amino acids. Germline V gene data show CDR1 as GTSNPN and CDR2 as SVGIG (reference sequence). Trimming removed 5 bases from V and 3 bases from J, with 14 bases in between. The CDR3, as DNA: TGTGCCTGGGACACAGGCCCATGCTACGAGCAGTACTTC. Its translation: CAWDTGPCYEQYF. The full variable domain, in which reference TRBV30 and TRBJ2-7 provide the parts outside the CDR3, is SQTIHQWPATLVQPVGSPLSLECTVEGTSNPNLYWYRQAAGRGLQLLFYSVGIGQISSEVPQNLSASRPQDRQFILSSKKLLLSDSGFYLCAWDTGPCYEQYFGPGTRLTVT.

This clone occurred many times. The chain combines TRBV7-9 with TRBJ1-4, with unresolved D. Germline-derived CDR1 and CDR2 are SEHNR and FQNEAQ (reference sequence). V dropped 5 bases and J dropped 4 bases, with 17 bases sitting between them. The CDR3 runs 16 residues. The CDR3 protein is CASSPGRGVNNEKLFF. DNA of the CDR3: TGTGCCAGCAGCCCCGGCCGAGGAGTTAATAATGAAAAACTGTTTTTT.

This clone was counted at least ten times. The rearrangement uses TRBV5-6 and TRBJ1-3; D is uncertain. Between the trimmed V and J ends, which lost 5 bases and 2 bases, there was a span of 11 bases. Germline V gives CDR1 SGHDT, CDR2 YYEEEE. There are 14 residues in the CDR3. The CDR3 DNA reads as TGTGCCAGCAGGCGAACTAGCGCTGGAAACACCATATATTTT. It codes for CASRRTSAGNTIYF.

The genes are TRBV11-2 and TRBJ2-3; TRBD2 matches 8 bases. Unmatched junction bases numbered 4, after V lost 4 bases and J lost 1 base. In germline, CDR1 is SGHAT, CDR2 FQNNGV. The CDR3 spans 15 residues. CDR3 nucleotides: TGTGCCAGCAGCTGGAGCGGGAGAGGCACAGATACGCAGTATTTT. This translates into CASSWSGRGTDTQYF.

The sample holds many counts of this clone. V and J are TRBV6-1 and TRBJ1-2, with D uncertain. Germline V gives CDR1 MNHNS, CDR2 SASEGT. V was clipped by 10 bases and J by 5 bases, with 11 bases between them. This CDR3 region has 11 residues. DNA for the CDR3: TGTGCCACAAAAGGGCCGTATGGCTACACCTTC. This translates into CATKGPYGYTF.

Concerning this clone itself: The identical CDR3 is also encoded by other nucleotide sequences in the sample. V is TRBV20-1 and J is TRBJ2-6; the match to TRBD1 covers 10 bases. There are 17 residues in the CDR3. The germline gives CDR1 DFQATT, CDR2 SNEGSKA (reference sequence). After removal of 1 base from V and 1 base from J, the junction contained 4 bases not matched to a gene. In DNA form, the CDR3 reads TGCAGTGCTAGAGGCCGGGACAGGGGTTCTGGGGCCAACGTCCTGACTTTC. It codes for CSARGRDRGSGANVLTF.

About this clone: A much larger clone differs by one base, so this may be a read error. The chain couples TRBV29-1 to TRBJ2-3, with TRBD1 matching 9 bases. CDR3 size: 13 residues. Per the germline V gene, CDR1 is SQVTM and CDR2 is ANQGSEA. CDR3 sequence (DNA): TGCGGCTCGGGACAGGGTAGTAGGGGTACGCAGTATTTT. Protein: CGSGQGSRGTQYF.

Regarding this clone: This may be a read error, as it is one base from a much larger clone. The chain links TRBV4-2 to TRBJ2-3; the match to TRBD2 covers 9 bases. The CDR3 has 18 residues. The germline CDR1 and CDR2 sequences are LGHNA and YNFKEQ. V dropped 1 base and J dropped 2; count of bases not matched to a gene: 10. The CDR3: CASSQGSGVAGDTDTQYF. As DNA, the CDR3 is TGTGCCAGCAGCCAAGGGAGTGGTGTAGCGGGAGACACAGATACGCAGTATTTT.

This clone was seen a handful of times. This could be a read error, since a much larger clone is one nucleotide away. The V and J genes are TRBV5-1 and TRBJ2-5, with D perhaps given as TRBD1 or TRBD2 (5 bases each). CDR1 is SGHRS, CDR2 YFSETQ, per germline. The CDR3 covers 18 residues. The V gene lost 4 bases and the J gene lost 4 bases, with 26 bases spanning the gap. The CDR3 bases are TGCGCCAGCAGCCCAACCGGGATAGGGGTACAATCAGTAGAGACCCAGTACTTC. Protein product: CASSPTGIGVQSVETQYF.

The sample holds many counts of this clone. V and J are TRBV4-1 and TRBJ2-7; 7 bases align to TRBD1. V was clipped by 2 bases and J by 6 bases; unmatched bases: 7. The CDR3 extends over 14 amino acids. From germline, CDR1 is MGHRA and CDR2 YSYEKL. The CDR3 sequence: CASSQRTGLGEQYF. In DNA, the CDR3 is TGCGCCAGCAGCCAAAGGACAGGTCTAGGCGAGCAGTACTTC.